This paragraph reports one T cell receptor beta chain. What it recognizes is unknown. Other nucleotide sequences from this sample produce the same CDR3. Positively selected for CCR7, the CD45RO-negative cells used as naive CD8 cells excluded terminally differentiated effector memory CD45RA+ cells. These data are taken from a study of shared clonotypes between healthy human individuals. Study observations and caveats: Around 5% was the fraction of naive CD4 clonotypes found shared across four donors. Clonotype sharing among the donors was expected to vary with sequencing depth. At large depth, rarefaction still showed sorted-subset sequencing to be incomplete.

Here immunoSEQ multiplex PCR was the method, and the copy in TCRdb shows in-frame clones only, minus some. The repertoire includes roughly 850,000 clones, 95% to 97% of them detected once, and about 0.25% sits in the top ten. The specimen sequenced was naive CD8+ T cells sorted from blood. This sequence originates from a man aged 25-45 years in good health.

The CDR3 protein is CASSSGLSYEQYF. DNA of the CDR3: TGTGCCAGCAGCTCCGGACTTTCCTACGAGCAGTACTTC. The V gene is TRBV7-9, the J gene TRBJ2-7, with D perhaps matching TRBD2 (5 bases). V lost 4 bases and J 1 base, leaving 8 bases between the germline ends. Germline CDR1 SEHNR, CDR2 FQNEAQ (reference sequence). The CDR3 spans 13 residues.